Listed below are T cell receptor beta chains from one sample, sequenced in a study of T cell responses to AZD1222 COVID-19 vaccine. The method was immunoSEQ multiplex PCR; TCRdb's version includes in-frame clones alone and lacks a portion of them. The sample shows tens of thousands of clones, just over 85% of them seen only once. This specimen consisted of peripheral blood, obtained on day 0 of AZD1222 vaccination. The receptor set was obtained from an adult in good health. CDR3s include the opening cysteine and the closing phenylalanine or tryptophan. Fields, in order: J gene, D gene, V gene, clone size, CDR3 DNA, CDR3 protein. The D gene is left open where the match is weak. The listing skips clone size in some rows; elsewhere it reads once, few, many or a size class.

J: TRBJ2-5
D: NA
V: TRBV7-8
size: once
DNA: TGTGCCAGCAGCGCGGGCCTTGGCGAGACCCAGTACTTC
CDR3: CASSAGLGETQYF

J: TRBJ1-3
D: NA
V: TRBV3-1/TRBV3-2
size: NA
DNA: TGTGCCAGCAGCCACTGGGGGCCTACTGGAAACACCATATATTTT
CDR3: CASSHWGPTGNTIYF

J: TRBJ1-1
D: NA
V: TRBV28
size: NA
DNA: TGTGCCAGCAGTTTTCGGTCCGCAACTGAAGCTTTCTTT
CDR3: CASSFRSATEAFF

J: TRBJ2-3
D: NA
V: TRBV29-1
size: NA
DNA: TGCAGCGTCGGTCGTGGGGACCCCACAGATACGCAGTATTTT
CDR3: CSVGRGDPTDTQYF

J: TRBJ2-7
D: NA
V: TRBV5-1
size: NA
DNA: TGCGCCAGCAGCCAGACTAGCTACGAGCAGTACTTC
CDR3: CASSQTSYEQYF

J: TRBJ1-3
D: NA
V: TRBV19
size: NA
DNA: TGTGCCAGTAGTTCAACAGGGCAAGGAAACACCATATATTTT
CDR3: CASSSTGQGNTIYF

J: TRBJ2-7
D: TRBD2
V: TRBV7-2
size: once
DNA: TGTGCCAGCAGCGAACTGACTAGCGGGGCATACGAGCAGTACTTC
CDR3: CASSELTSGAYEQYF

J: TRBJ2-7
D: NA
V: TRBV24-1
size: NA
DNA: TGTGCCACCAGTGACCGTAACGGGGGGCGGGACGAGCAGTACTTC
CDR3: CATSDRNGGRDEQYF

J: TRBJ1-3
D: NA
V: TRBV6-5
size: NA
DNA: TGTGCCAGCAGTTACATGGGGGAAGGAAACACCATATATTTT
CDR3: CASSYMGEGNTIYF

J: TRBJ2-1
D: TRBD2
V: TRBV28
size: NA
DNA: TGTGCCAGCAGTCCCCACGGCCCGGGCGGGAGGAGGAATGAGCAGTTCTTC
CDR3: CASSPHGPGGRRNEQFF

J: TRBJ2-7
D: TRBD2
V: TRBV6-1
size: few
DNA: TGTGCCAGCAGTGAAGGACCAGCGGGGCCGAAAGTCTACGAGCAGTACTTC
CDR3: CASSEGPAGPKVYEQYF

J: TRBJ1-1
D: TRBD1
V: TRBV19
size: few
DNA: TGTGCCAGTAGGGACAGGGGAATGAACACTGAAGCTTTCTTT
CDR3: CASRDRGMNTEAFF

J: TRBJ2-7
D: TRBD1
V: TRBV18
size: few
DNA: TGTGCCAGCACCCTACAGGGGGCAAGCGAGCAGTACTTC
CDR3: CASTLQGASEQYF

J: TRBJ2-4
D: TRBD1
V: TRBV3-1/TRBV3-2
size: few
DNA: TGTGCCAGCAGCCAAGGACAGGGGGGGGACATTCAGTACTTC
CDR3: CASSQGQGGDIQYF

J: TRBJ2-3
D: NA
V: TRBV3-1/TRBV3-2
size: NA
DNA: TGTGCCAGCAGCCAAGACGGCGGCCAAACGCAGTATTTT
CDR3: CASSQDGGQTQYF

J: TRBJ1-1
D: NA
V: TRBV12-3/TRBV12-4
size: once
DNA: TGTGCCAGCAGTCTCAGGGGTAACACTGAAGCTTTCTTT
CDR3: CASSLRGNTEAFF

J: TRBJ1-5
D: NA
V: TRBV10-3
size: NA
DNA: TGTGCTTCCTGGGGGGGGGTATTTAGTCAGCCCCAGCATTTT
CDR3: CASWGGVFSQPQHF

J: TRBJ1-2
D: NA
V: TRBV10-3
size: NA
DNA: TGTGCCATCAGTGAAGAGACCCAGGGGTACTATGGCTACACCTTC
CDR3: CAISEETQGYYGYTF

J: TRBJ1-2
D: NA
V: TRBV6-4
size: NA
DNA: TGTGCCAGCAGTGACTCGGCGGCCGGGAACTATGGCTACACCTTC
CDR3: CASSDSAAGNYGYTF

J: TRBJ2-1
D: TRBD1
V: TRBV24-1
size: NA
DNA: TGTGCCACCAGTGATCTACAGGGGGTGAATCACAATGAGCAGTTCTTC
CDR3: CATSDLQGVNHNEQFF

J: TRBJ2-3
D: NA
V: TRBV7-2
size: NA
DNA: TGTGCCAGCAGCGTCGAGCCAGGGGTCACAGATACGCAGTATTTT
CDR3: CASSVEPGVTDTQYF

J: TRBJ1-2
D: TRBD1
V: TRBV7-2
size: NA
DNA: TGTGCCAGCAGCTTGATGGACAGGGGCTATGGCTACACCTTC
CDR3: CASSLMDRGYGYTF

J: TRBJ1-5
D: TRBD1
V: TRBV18
size: NA
DNA: TGTGCCAGCTCACCGGTGGGACAGGGACAATCAGGGCCCCAGCATTTT
CDR3: CASSPVGQGQSGPQHF

J: TRBJ2-1
D: TRBD2
V: TRBV29-1
size: NA
DNA: TGCAGCGTCCATCGGGGGGGTGAGCAGTTCTTC
CDR3: CSVHRGGEQFF

J: TRBJ1-1
D: NA
V: TRBV6-5
size: NA
DNA: TGTGCCAGCAGGGGAGGGGGTGGAAAAACTGAAGCTTTCTTT
CDR3: CASRGGGGKTEAFF

J: TRBJ2-3
D: TRBD2
V: TRBV7-2
size: NA
DNA: TGTGCCAGCAGCTGGAGTAGCGGGAGAACAGATACGCAGTATTTT
CDR3: CASSWSSGRTDTQYF

J: TRBJ2-3
D: NA
V: TRBV3-1/TRBV3-2
size: NA
DNA: TGTGCCAGCAGCCACCGAGCCAGGTTGACAGATACGCAGTATTTT
CDR3: CASSHRARLTDTQYF

J: TRBJ1-2
D: TRBD1
V: TRBV27
size: NA
DNA: TGTGCCAGCAGTGCCCTCGGGGGGACAGTAGGCTACACCTTC
CDR3: CASSALGGTVGYTF

J: TRBJ2-2
D: TRBD2
V: TRBV4-2
size: NA
DNA: TGTGCCAGCAGCCAAGTGGGCGGGAGGGCCCTCGCCGGGGAGCTGTTTTTT
CDR3: CASSQVGGRALAGELFF

J: TRBJ2-7
D: NA
V: TRBV15
size: NA
DNA: TGTGCCACCAGCAGAGATCCCGGGTCGTACGAGCAGTACTTC
CDR3: CATSRDPGSYEQYF

J: TRBJ2-7
D: NA
V: TRBV27
size: NA
DNA: TGTGCCAGCAGTTTCGCCGGGGCCTACGAGCAGTACTTC
CDR3: CASSFAGAYEQYF

J: TRBJ1-6
D: TRBD1
V: TRBV5-6
size: NA
DNA: TGTGCCAGCAGCCCTGGACAGGGGAGATCACCCCTCCACTTT
CDR3: CASSPGQGRSPLHF

J: TRBJ2-4
D: NA
V: TRBV19
size: NA
DNA: TGTGCCACCCGGGACGCCTCGGACAAAAACATTCAGTACTTC
CDR3: CATRDASDKNIQYF

J: TRBJ2-1
D: TRBD1
V: TRBV11-3
size: NA
DNA: TGTGCCAGCAGCCATGGACAGGGCAACAATGAGCAGTTCTTC
CDR3: CASSHGQGNNEQFF

J: TRBJ2-1
D: TRBD2
V: TRBV5-1
size: once
DNA: TGCGCCAGCAGCTTGGTTAGCGGGAGTTTTAATGAGCAGTTCTTC
CDR3: CASSLVSGSFNEQFF

J: TRBJ1-2
D: NA
V: TRBV19
size: NA
DNA: TGTGCCAGTAGGCCCCCTTTGGGGATGGGTGGCTACACCTTC
CDR3: CASRPPLGMGGYTF

J: TRBJ1-4
D: TRBD1
V: TRBV5-1
size: NA
DNA: TGCGCCAGCAGCATCCCAGGGGGGGCTAATGAAAAACTGTTTTTT
CDR3: CASSIPGGANEKLFF

J: TRBJ1-2
D: NA
V: TRBV5-8
size: NA
DNA: TGTGCCAGCAGCCGCGACGGGCGGAACTATGGCTACACCTTC
CDR3: CASSRDGRNYGYTF

J: TRBJ2-3
D: NA
V: TRBV13
size: NA
DNA: TGTGCCAGCAGCGTACTCACAGATACGCAGTATTTT
CDR3: CASSVLTDTQYF

J: TRBJ2-2
D: NA
V: TRBV18
size: NA
DNA: TGTGCCAGCTCACCACGGACCGGGGAGCTGTTTTTT
CDR3: CASSPRTGELFF

J: TRBJ2-4
D: NA
V: TRBV27
size: NA
DNA: TGTGCCAGCAGTTCAGGGTCTGCCAAAAACATTCAGTACTTC
CDR3: CASSSGSAKNIQYF

J: TRBJ1-1
D: TRBD1
V: TRBV12-3/TRBV12-4
size: NA
DNA: TGTGCCAGCGGACAGGGTTCCACTGAAGCTTTCTTT
CDR3: CASGQGSTEAFF

J: TRBJ2-5
D: TRBD1
V: TRBV25-1
size: NA
DNA: TGTGCCAGCAGTGAATGGAGGGACAGGGGAGAGACCCAGTACTTC
CDR3: CASSEWRDRGETQYF

J: TRBJ2-7
D: NA
V: TRBV7-9
size: NA
DNA: TGTGCCAGCAGCTTGTCCGGATACGAGCAGTACTTC
CDR3: CASSLSGYEQYF

J: TRBJ1-5
D: NA
V: TRBV7-2
size: NA
DNA: TGTGCCAGCAGCTTATACACCGAACAACAGCCCCAGCATTTT
CDR3: CASSLYTEQQPQHF

J: TRBJ2-3
D: TRBD1
V: TRBV2
size: NA
DNA: TGTGCCAGCAGTTTGGACAGGGGAACAGATACGCAGTATTTT
CDR3: CASSLDRGTDTQYF

J: TRBJ2-7
D: NA
V: TRBV7-8
size: NA
DNA: TGTGCCAGCAGCTTAGGCTCCCGATGGGACTCCTACGAGCAGTACTTC
CDR3: CASSLGSRWDSYEQYF

J: TRBJ1-3
D: TRBD1
V: TRBV6-6
size: NA
DNA: TGTGCCAGCAGTCAGACAGGGTTCGGAAACACCATATATTTT
CDR3: CASSQTGFGNTIYF

J: TRBJ2-7
D: TRBD1
V: TRBV5-1
size: NA
DNA: TGCGCCAGCAGCCTGCAGGCGTCGGACAGGGCCCACGAGCAGTACTTC
CDR3: CASSLQASDRAHEQYF

J: TRBJ1-5
D: TRBD1
V: TRBV6-5
size: NA
DNA: TGTGCCAGCAGTTACTCGAACAGGGGCGCCGGGCCCCAGCATTTT
CDR3: CASSYSNRGAGPQHF

J: TRBJ1-6
D: TRBD1
V: TRBV18
size: NA
DNA: TGTGCCAGCTCACCACGTCCAGGACAGGGGACTGGGGATTCACCCCTCCACTTT
CDR3: CASSPRPGQGTGDSPLHF

J: TRBJ2-7
D: TRBD2
V: TRBV19
size: NA
DNA: TGTGCCAGTAGCCCACTAGCGGGGGGGCCAATTCGAGAGCAGTACTTC
CDR3: CASSPLAGGPIREQYF

J: TRBJ2-2
D: TRBD1
V: TRBV2
size: NA
DNA: TGTGCCAGCAGTGACAGGACAGGGGATCCCGGGGAGCTGTTTTTT
CDR3: CASSDRTGDPGELFF